These T cell receptor beta chains were read from a single sample in a study of cytomegalovirus exposure and HLA in healthy donors. Method: immunoSEQ multiplex PCR; TCRdb's copy keeps in-frame clones and lacks some. The sample yields tens of thousands of clones, 65% to 90% seen once. Sequencing was carried out using PBMCs. Source of these receptors: a woman aged 18 to 35 in good health and CMV-seropositive. Each CDR3 is given with its conserved first and last residue. A D gene is named only where the DNA matches it firmly. Size values are once, few and many counts, or a class for expanded clones, and some rows have none.

j_gene	abundance	v_gene	d_gene	CDR3aa	CDR3nt
TRBJ1-3	few	TRBV19	TRBD1	CASSTRGTGSGNTIYF	TGTGCCAGTAGTACCAGAGGGACAGGGTCTGGAAACACCATATATTTT
TRBJ1-4	NA	TRBV2	NA	CASEQGPNEKLFF	TGTGCCAGCGAACAGGGCCCAAATGAAAAACTGTTTTTT
TRBJ1-2	NA	TRBV2	NA	CASSPEYLGYTF	TGTGCCAGCAGCCCGGAGTATCTTGGCTACACCTTC
TRBJ2-3	NA	TRBV5-1	NA	CASSLGRGSSTDTQYF	TGCGCCAGCAGCTTGGGGCGAGGGAGTAGCACAGATACGCAGTATTTT
TRBJ1-1	NA	TRBV30	NA	CAWRGGGAEAFF	TGTGCCTGGAGGGGCGGGGGGGCTGAAGCTTTCTTT
TRBJ1-5	NA	TRBV2	TRBD1	CASSGQGAQPQHF	TGTGCCAGCAGTGGGCAGGGGGCTCAGCCCCAGCATTTT
TRBJ1-5	NA	TRBV19	NA	CASTGGLSNQPQHF	TGTGCCAGTACCGGGGGGCTTAGCAATCAGCCCCAGCATTTT
TRBJ1-2	few	TRBV19	NA	CASLLQGHSSGYTF	TGTGCCAGCCTTTTACAGGGACACTCGAGTGGCTACACCTTC
TRBJ1-5	NA	TRBV27	NA	CASSFQGLSNQPQHF	TGTGCCAGCAGTTTTCAGGGTCTGAGCAATCAGCCCCAGCATTTT
TRBJ2-5	NA	TRBV29-1	TRBD2	CSVVASGGLETQYF	TGCAGCGTTGTGGCTAGCGGGGGTTTAGAGACCCAGTACTTC
TRBJ2-5	NA	TRBV15	NA	CATSRVSIFETQYF	TGTGCCACCAGCAGAGTCTCTATATTCGAGACCCAGTACTTC
TRBJ2-7	NA	TRBV5-4	NA	CASSLEPGDHEQYF	TGTGCCAGCAGCTTGGAGCCAGGGGACCACGAGCAGTACTTC
TRBJ2-5	NA	TRBV7-2	TRBD2	CASRSGGPGETQYF	TGTGCCAGCAGGAGCGGGGGGCCGGGGGAGACCCAGTACTTC
TRBJ2-3	NA	TRBV2	TRBD2	CASGLPSGITDTQYF	TGTGCCAGCGGCCTTCCTAGCGGGATCACAGATACGCAGTATTTT
TRBJ1-2	NA	TRBV30	NA	CAWSSTGVGGYTF	TGTGCCTGGAGTTCCACCGGGGTGGGGGGCTACACCTTC
TRBJ2-3	NA	TRBV5-6	TRBD1	CASSLGDRADTQYF	TGTGCCAGCAGCTTGGGGGACAGGGCCGATACGCAGTATTTT
TRBJ2-2	NA	TRBV15	TRBD1	CATSRDSGTGGGELFF	TGTGCCACCAGCAGAGATTCAGGGACAGGGGGCGGGGAGCTGTTTTTT
TRBJ2-3	NA	TRBV4-2	TRBD1	CASSQGRTGALVTQYF	TGTGCCAGCAGCCAAGGGCGGACAGGGGCCCTGGTTACGCAGTATTTT
TRBJ2-6	NA	TRBV4-2	NA	CASSRDNSGANVLTF	TGTGCCAGCAGCCGGGACAACTCTGGGGCCAACGTCCTGACTTTC
TRBJ2-3	NA	TRBV5-1	TRBD1	CASSLGQGGTDTQYF	TGCGCCAGCAGCTTGGGACAGGGTGGCACAGATACGCAGTATTTT
TRBJ2-5	NA	TRBV18	TRBD2	CASSPGLAGEQVETQYF	TGTGCCAGCTCACCTGGACTAGCGGGGGAACAGGTGGAGACCCAGTACTTC
TRBJ1-2	NA	TRBV27	TRBD1	CASSLTGVTGYTF	TGTGCCAGCAGCTTGACAGGGGTAACGGGCTACACCTTC
TRBJ2-1	few	TRBV7-2	TRBD2	CASSPEAAGGPGYNEQFF	TGTGCCAGCAGCCCAGAGGCCGCGGGAGGGCCGGGGTACAATGAGCAGTTCTTC
TRBJ2-1	NA	TRBV7-9	NA	CASSPFDEQFF	TGTGCCAGCAGCCCTTTCGATGAGCAGTTCTTC
TRBJ2-3	NA	TRBV28	TRBD2	CASSPVGGTVDTQYF	TGTGCCAGCAGTCCCGTCGGGGGGACGGTAGATACGCAGTATTTT
TRBJ2-1	NA	TRBV7-3	TRBD2	CASSISGGARYNEQFF	TGTGCCAGCAGCATTAGCGGGGGGGCACGATACAATGAGCAGTTCTTC
TRBJ2-1	NA	TRBV7-2	TRBD2	CASSLALAGYNEQFF	TGTGCCAGCAGCTTAGCACTAGCGGGCTACAATGAGCAGTTCTTC
TRBJ1-6	once	TRBV6-1	TRBD1	CASSPRGTGSSPLHF	TGTGCCAGCAGTCCACGGGGGACAGGCAGTTCACCCCTCCACTTT
TRBJ2-5	NA	TRBV30	NA	CAWSTTVETQYF	TGTGCCTGGAGTACGACAGTCGAGACCCAGTACTTC
TRBJ1-2	NA	TRBV28	TRBD1	CATWDRATGYGYTF	TGTGCCACCTGGGACAGGGCCACGGGTTATGGCTACACCTTC
TRBJ2-5	once	TRBV28	TRBD2	CASSLRAGYLSETQYF	TGTGCCAGCAGTTTAAGAGCGGGATACCTGTCAGAGACCCAGTACTTC
TRBJ2-7	few	TRBV19	NA	CASSPGPAGEQYF	TGTGCCAGTAGTCCCGGACCGGCGGGGGAGCAGTACTTC
TRBJ1-5	NA	TRBV7-2	TRBD1	CASSLGQGYDGNQPQHF	TGTGCCAGCAGCTTGGGACAGGGCTATGATGGCAATCAGCCCCAGCATTTT
TRBJ2-1	few	TRBV27	TRBD2	CASSLTSAWGEQFF	TGTGCCAGCAGTTTAACTAGCGCTTGGGGGGAGCAGTTCTTC
TRBJ2-7	NA	TRBV27	NA	CASRPLQGTYEQYF	TGTGCCAGCAGACCCTTGCAGGGCACCTACGAGCAGTACTTC